This T cell receptor beta chain was retrieved from a study of blood T cells in healthy people across ages. Study-wide results and caveats: More naive CD4+ cells and higher diversity marked long-lived donors relative to aged donors.

A second PCR of 7 to 11 cycles used a sample-barcoded 5' primer and a J-beta primer mix. Carrying 12 random nucleotides, a template-switch adaptor labeled each individual cDNA molecule. TCRdb redid the calling of the 5' RACE reads with MiXCR, one entry per CDR3 protein. The sample has about 1.5 million distinct CDR3 sequences; under 55% are singletons. The CDR3 totals 16 residues. V shed 5 bases, J shed 3 bases, and the junction held 11 bases outside the gene matches. Germline values: CDR1 SEHNR, CDR2 FQNEAQ (reference sequence). Worth noting for this clonotype: Antigen specificity is unknown.

Healthy Caucasians from Russia aged roughly 6 to 95 served as donors. Sequenced: blood. The source of this sequence is a woman aged 18-29 years in good health. The rearrangement uses TRBV7-9 and TRBJ2-7, with 9 bases matching TRBD1. The CDR3 DNA follows: TGTGCCAGCAGCGATTCGACAGGGGGTTCCGTCTACGAGCAGTACTTC. Amino acid sequence: CASSDSTGGSVYEQYF.